The 31 T cell receptor beta chains in this list originate from one sample, sequenced in a study of shared clonotypes between healthy human individuals. Libraries were prepared by immunoSEQ multiplex PCR; TCRdb keeps only in-frame clonotypes and omits some of them. The sample consists of about 610,000 clones, less than 98% of them appearing once. Input material: naive CD4+ T cells sorted from blood. The subset was: CD45RA+ positively selected. Receptors were obtained from a woman between 25 and 40 years old in good health.

The genes are TRBV2 and TRBJ1-1; the D is unclear. Germline assignment: CDR1 SNHLY and CDR2 FYNNEI. The CDR3 extends over 10 amino acids. The ends were cut back, 9 bases at V and 8 bases at J, with 10 bases in the middle. Written as DNA, the CDR3 is TGTGCCAGTTGGTCGGCAGAAGCTTTCTTT. Translating it yields CASWSAEAFF.

The genes are TRBV6-1 and TRBJ1-4, with D unclear. The CDR3 consists of 14 residues. V was trimmed by 8 bases and J by 0 bases, leaving 10 bases between them. Germline V gene sequence: CDR1 MNHNS, CDR2 SASEGT. CDR3 bases: TGTGCCAGCGGAGACGGTTCAACTAATGAAAAACTGTTTTTT. Protein: CASGDGSTNEKLFF.

This sequence joins TRBV4-1 and TRBJ2-3, with D maybe TRBD1 (5 bases). The germline gives CDR1 MGHRA, CDR2 YSYEKL. Deletions cut 2 bases from V and 5 bases from J, with 20 bases between. CDR3 length equals 17 residues. CDR3 amino acids: CASSQYVGVRSEDTQYF. CDR3 coding DNA: TGCGCCAGCAGCCAATATGTAGGGGTCAGGTCAGAAGATACGCAGTATTTT.

The chain couples TRBV7-9 to TRBJ2-7, with TRBD1 identical over 7 bases. Trimming took 4 bases from V and 0 from J; bases not matched to a gene: 9. This CDR3 is 16 amino acids long. Per the germline V gene, CDR1 is SEHNR and CDR2 is FQNEAQ (reference sequence). The CDR3 loop is CASSSDRQGPSYEQYF. In DNA, the CDR3 is TGTGCCAGCAGCTCTGACCGACAGGGCCCCTCCTACGAGCAGTACTTC.

In its sample, this clone was seen once. The chain has TRBV19 and TRBJ2-3; the D is unclear. CDR1 LNHDA and CDR2 SQIVND come from the germline V gene (reference sequence). Trimming cost V 4 bases and J 0 bases, with 11 bases left between them. The CDR3 spans 15 residues. CDR3 nucleotides: TGTGCCAGTAGTAATATCGGAGCGAGCACAGATACGCAGTATTTT. Translation: CASSNIGASTDTQYF.

J is TRBJ2-4 and V is TRBV19; 7 nucleotides agree with TRBD2. V shed 3 bases and J 1 base; nucleotides not matched to a gene: 3. The germline V gene encodes CDR1 LNHDA and CDR2 SQIVND (reference sequence). The CDR3 runs to 15 residues. CDR3 in DNA: TGTGCCAGTAGTATGAACGGGAGGGCCAAAAACATTCAGTACTTC. Its translation: CASSMNGRAKNIQYF.

The CDR3 loop reads CASAAGRTSNEQYF. CDR3 bases: TGTGCCAGCGCAGCCGGGAGAACGTCCAACGAGCAGTACTTC. V usage is TRBV18 and J usage is TRBJ2-7, with D maybe TRBD2 (6 bases). Trimming cost V 8 bases and J 5 bases, with 19 bases left between them. CDR1 and CDR2 (germline): KGHSH, LQKENI. This CDR3 comprises 14 residues.

This chain joins TRBV7-9 and TRBJ2-3; 7 nucleotides line up with TRBD2. CDR1 and CDR2 (germline): SEHNR, FQNEAQ (reference sequence). The CDR3 loop spans 13 amino acids. Losses at the gene ends were 2 bases for V and 4 bases for J; bases not matched to a gene: 0. The CDR3 DNA sequence: TGTGCCAGCAGCTTACGGGGGGCAGATACGCAGTATTTT. It codes for CASSLRGADTQYF.

The chain links TRBV5-1 to TRBJ1-1; tentative D call: TRBD1 (5 bases). The V gene's germline CDR1 is SGHRS and CDR2 YFSETQ. The CDR3 runs to 15 residues. Trimming removed 0 bases from V and 0 bases from J, with 9 bases in between. CDR3 region: CASSLVFRVNTEAFF. The CDR3, as DNA: TGCGCCAGCAGCTTGGTGTTCAGGGTGAACACTGAAGCTTTCTTT.

The rearrangement links TRBV5-1 to TRBJ2-1; the D gene could be TRBD1 or TRBD2 (5 bases each). V shed 4 bases and J shed 0 bases, with 17 bases lying between them. The CDR3 is 17 residues long. CDR1 SGHRS and CDR2 YFSETQ come from the germline V gene. CDR3 in DNA: TGCGCCAGCAGCCCTGGGGGTATTCAGAGCTCCTACAATGAGCAGTTCTTC. As protein: CASSPGGIQSSYNEQFF.

The J gene is TRBJ1-5, the V gene TRBV6-1; D possibly corresponds to TRBD1 (5 bases). CDR1 and CDR2 (germline): MNHNS, SASEGT. CDR3 length: 14 amino acids. V lost 4 bases to trimming and J lost 2 bases, with 9 bases between them. CDR3 sequence: CASSVLGGNQPQHF. The CDR3 DNA is TGTGCCAGCAGTGTCCTGGGGGGCAATCAGCCCCAGCATTTT.

This clone has more than one count but fewer than ten. Other DNA sequences within the sample encode an identical CDR3. The genes are TRBV5-1 and TRBJ2-7; no definite D call. This CDR3 has 11 residues. Germline V CDR1 and CDR2: SGHRS, YFSETQ. Trimming stripped 4 bases from V and 7 bases from J, with 9 bases between. The CDR3 is CASSPGREQYF. The CDR3 DNA sequence: TGCGCCAGCAGCCCCGGACGGGAGCAGTACTTC.

This clone was found a few times. J is TRBJ1-1 and V is TRBV2; no definite D call. From germline, CDR1 is SNHLY and CDR2 FYNNEI. The CDR3 spans 12 residues. V gave up 6 bases and J gave up 4 bases, with 9 bases separating them. The CDR3 here is CASRGLFTEAFF. The CDR3 DNA follows: TGTGCCAGCAGAGGGTTGTTCACTGAAGCTTTCTTT.

Details on this clone: The same CDR3 can be traced to other DNA sequences in this sample. The chain carries TRBV9 and TRBJ1-1; D gene uncertain. The germline CDR1 and CDR2 sequences are SGDLS and YYNGEE. The CDR3 spans 13 residues. V was pared by 0 bases and J by 3 bases, with 6 bases between. The CDR3 is CASSVVSDTEAFF. DNA for the CDR3: TGTGCCAGCAGCGTAGTAAGTGACACTGAAGCTTTCTTT.

J is TRBJ2-3 and V is TRBV5-1, with unresolved D. V was cut by 1 base and J by 3 bases, with 9 bases left in between. Germline V CDR1 and CDR2: SGHRS, YFSETQ. The CDR3 covers 14 residues. The CDR3 reads CASSLMEPTDTQYF. The DNA of the CDR3 is TGCGCCAGCAGCTTGATGGAGCCGACAGATACGCAGTATTTT.

This sequence joins TRBV6-1 and TRBJ2-3; D is undetermined. Trimming left V 3 bases short and J 3 bases short, with 16 bases between. The CDR3 sequence is 16 residues long. Looked up from germline, CDR1 is MNHNS and CDR2 is SASEGT. This CDR3 reads CASSERPTIVTDTQYF. Written as DNA, the CDR3 is TGTGCCAGCAGTGAGCGCCCCACGATAGTTACAGATACGCAGTATTTT.

The V gene is TRBV30, the J gene TRBJ1-3, with D tentatively TRBD1 (5 bases). CDR1 is GTSNPN and CDR2 is SVGIG in the germline V gene (reference sequence). V was clipped by 1 base and J by 0 bases, with 10 bases between them. The CDR3 consists of 15 residues. This chain's CDR3 is CAWSDYGGSGNTIYF. CDR3 DNA: TGTGCCTGGAGTGATTACGGGGGCTCTGGAAACACCATATATTTT.

The V gene is TRBV6-4, the J gene TRBJ2-7; 10 bases align to TRBD1. Germline CDR1 MRHNA, CDR2 SNTAGT. The CDR3 is 16 amino acids. The junction had 9 bases not matched to a gene; V was cut back by 4 bases and J by 3 bases. CDR3: CASSGLADRGGYEQYF. Written as DNA, the CDR3 is TGTGCCAGCAGTGGGTTAGCGGACAGGGGGGGCTACGAGCAGTACTTC.

The V gene is TRBV27, the J gene TRBJ2-5, with D perhaps being TRBD1 or TRBD2 (5 bases each). The CDR3 loop spans 13 amino acids. The germline V gene encodes CDR1 MNHEY and CDR2 SMNVEV (reference sequence). V gave up 8 bases and J gave up 3 bases, with 13 bases separating them. The CDR3 region is CASGEGRKETQYF. CDR3 nucleotide sequence: TGTGCCAGCGGCGAGGGACGAAAAGAGACCCAGTACTTC.

The chain combines TRBV19 with TRBJ1-2; no firm D call. Deletions cut 5 bases from V and 3 bases from J, with 10 bases between. This CDR3 is 13 amino acids long. Germline V CDR1 and CDR2: LNHDA, SQIVND (reference sequence). CDR3: CASSSRSDYGYTF. The CDR3 DNA reads as TGTGCCAGTAGTTCTCGCAGCGACTATGGCTACACCTTC.

CDR3 sequence reads: CASSYSIGETQYF. CDR3 DNA sequence: TGTGCCAGCAGTTACTCGATTGGAGAGACCCAGTACTTC. The rearrangement joins TRBV6-5 to TRBJ2-5, with D uncertain. Trimming shortened V by 0 bases and J by 4 bases, and 6 bases separated the two germline ends. Germline V gives CDR1 MNHEY, CDR2 SVGAGI. The CDR3 loop spans 13 amino acids.

The chain combines TRBV15 with TRBJ2-7; 7 bases align to TRBD1. CDR1 and CDR2 (germline): LNHNV, YYDKDF (reference sequence). CDR3 length equals 15 residues. V gave up 2 bases and J gave up 5 bases; unmatched junction bases: 9. In nucleotides, the CDR3 is TGTGCCACCAGCAGAACTAAGGACAGGCCGGACGAGCAGTACTTC. Translating it yields CATSRTKDRPDEQYF.

The V and J genes are TRBV9 and TRBJ2-2; no definite D call. Germline values: CDR1 SGDLS, CDR2 YYNGEE. V lost 4 bases to trimming and J lost 1 base, with 5 bases between them. This CDR3 contains 13 residues. CDR3 region: CASSPGNTGELFF. The CDR3 coding sequence is TGTGCCAGCAGCCCGGGGAACACCGGGGAGCTGTTTTTT.

This chain joins TRBV28 and TRBJ1-5, with TRBD1 matching over 7 bases. This CDR3 is 17 amino acids long. The germline CDR1 and CDR2 sequences are MDHEN and SYDVKM. The V and J ends lost 5 bases and 1 base, in that order; junction bases with no gene match: 11. The CDR3 bases are TGTGCCAGCAGTGCGTCCGGGACAGTGGGAAGCAATCAGCCCCAGCATTTT. It codes for CASSASGTVGSNQPQHF.

The chain couples TRBV6-5 to TRBJ2-7; D may be TRBD1 or TRBD2 (5 bases each). Germline V CDR1 and CDR2: MNHEY, SVGAGI. This CDR3 is built from 15 residues. V was shortened by 2 bases and J by 2 bases, with 13 bases between the two germline ends. The CDR3 DNA follows: TGTGCCAGCAGTTACGGGGACCCCAGCCCCTACGAGCAGTACTTC. Protein sequence: CASSYGDPSPYEQYF.

The rearrangement links TRBV28 to TRBJ1-1, with D unresolved. The germline gives CDR1 MDHEN, CDR2 SYDVKM. Trimming left V 4 bases short and J 8 bases short, with 14 bases between. This CDR3 is 13 amino acids long. CDR3 DNA sequence: TGTGCCAGCAGTTCGCCCCGTCGAATCGAAGCTTTCTTT. This translates into CASSSPRRIEAFF.

The chain carries TRBV7-9 and TRBJ1-2; weak D call: TRBD1 (6 bases). Germline V CDR1 and CDR2: SEHNR, FQNEAQ (reference sequence). The ends were cut back, 1 base at V and 8 bases at J, with 20 bases in the middle. The CDR3 runs to 16 residues. The CDR3 DNA follows: TGTGCCAGCAGCTTAGTTAACGCGGGGGCGGGTGGCGGCTACACCTTC. This gives the protein CASSLVNAGAGGGYTF. Full variable domain (outside the CDR3, taken from reference TRBV7-9 and TRBJ1-2): DTGVSQNPRHKITKRGQNVTFRCDPISEHNRLYWYRQTLGQGPEFLTYFQNEAQLEKSRLLSDRFSAERPKGSFSTLEIQRTEQGDSAMYLCASSLVNAGAGGGYTFGSGTRLTVV.

This chain connects TRBV11-2 to TRBJ2-5, with a tentative D call TRBD1 (6 bases). The CDR3 is made up of 14 amino acids. CDR1 and CDR2 (germline): SGHAT, FQNNGV. V shed 4 bases and J shed 4 bases, with 13 bases lying between them. The CDR3 DNA reads TGTGCCAGCAGCTACGGACAGCGGCTAGAGACCCAGTACTTC. This gives the protein CASSYGQRLETQYF.

V usage is TRBV10-1 and J usage is TRBJ2-7; TRBD2 matches 7 bases. The ends lost 4 bases at V and 2 bases at J; junction bases unmatched: 5. Per germline, CDR1 WNHNN and CDR2 SYGVQD (reference sequence). The CDR3 is 14 residues long. The CDR3 reads CASSGGGDAYEQYF. Written as DNA, the CDR3 is TGCGCCAGCAGTGGGGGAGGGGACGCCTACGAGCAGTACTTC.

This clone came up a few times. This chain uses TRBV28 with TRBJ2-3; 8 bases are a match to TRBD1. The CDR3 runs 13 residues. With 6 bases clipped from V and 1 base from J, the junction kept 0 bases outside the gene matches. Germline assignment: CDR1 MDHEN and CDR2 SYDVKM. CDR3 residues: CASRGQGTDTQYF. The CDR3 DNA reads as TGTGCCAGCAGGGGACAGGGCACAGATACGCAGTATTTT. Full variable domain (rest looked up from reference TRBV28 and TRBJ2-3): DVKVTQSSRYLVKRTGEKVFLECVQDMDHENMFWYRQDPGLGLRLIYFSYDVKMKEKGDIPEGYSVSREKKERFSLILESASTNQTSMYLCASRGQGTDTQYFGPGTRLTVL.

In this sample, this clone turned up once. This chain joins TRBV19 and TRBJ2-7, with D possibly matching TRBD1 (5 bases). In germline, CDR1 is LNHDA, CDR2 SQIVND (reference sequence). The CDR3 sequence is 14 residues long. The germline V and J ends were trimmed by 5 bases and 2 bases, with 13 bases remaining between them. This chain's CDR3 is CASSPEWGPYEQYF. CDR3 DNA: TGTGCCAGTAGTCCCGAGTGGGGCCCCTACGAGCAGTACTTC.